Listed here are 21 T cell receptor beta chains from one sample, sequenced in a study of T cells in tuberculosis. TCRdb's copy holds only in-frame clones and misses some; the assay was immunoSEQ multiplex PCR. The sample lists about 35,000 clones, 92% occurring once. Time point denoted: new active TB diagnosis, blood taken before or within 7 days of starting treatment. The source material was PBMCs, sampled at tuberculosis diagnosis. These receptors were obtained from an adult with tuberculosis. Some clones in this sample may be carry-over from other donors' samples.

With respect to this clone: The missing conserved phenylalanine or tryptophan at the end of this CDR3 makes a read error likely. CDR3 loop: CASSPGTGITYEQYS. As DNA, the CDR3 is TGTGCCAGCTCACCGGGGACAGGGATCACCTACGAGCAGTACTCC. This sequence joins TRBV18 and TRBJ2-7; 9 positions agree with TRBD1. After removal of 3 bases from V and 2 bases from J, the junction contained 5 bases not matched to a gene. The CDR3 length is 15 residues. Per germline, CDR1 KGHSH and CDR2 LQKENI.

The chain joins TRBV15 to TRBJ2-1, with 10 bases fitting TRBD2. The germline gives CDR1 LNHNV, CDR2 YYDKDF (reference sequence). The trim removed 0 bases at V and 2 bases at J, leaving 4 bases unmatched. The CDR3 is 17 amino acids. CDR3: CATSRERSGGAYNEQFF. DNA for the CDR3: TGTGCCACCAGCAGAGAGAGGAGCGGGGGGGCCTACAATGAGCAGTTCTTC.

J is TRBJ2-2 and V is TRBV30, with D possibly TRBD2 on 6 matching bases. This CDR3 contains 13 residues. The germline V gene encodes CDR1 GTSNPN and CDR2 SVGIG (reference sequence). Between the trimmed V and J ends, which lost 8 bases and 0 bases, there was a span of 10 bases. The CDR3 DNA reads TGTGCCGCCGGACTAACGAACACCGGGGAGCTGTTTTTT. Protein: CAAGLTNTGELFF.

This clone turned up a few times. The chain recombines TRBV4-1 with TRBJ1-5; D is unresolved. The CDR3 is 13 amino acids. In germline, CDR1 is MGHRA, CDR2 YSYEKL. Between the trimmed V and J ends, which lost 0 bases and 6 bases, there was a span of 6 bases. The CDR3 spells CASSQDLGQPQHF. Written as DNA, the CDR3 is TGCGCCAGCAGCCAAGATCTCGGTCAGCCCCAGCATTTT.

J is TRBJ2-7 and V is TRBV7-2, with 12 bases fitting TRBD2. J lost 4 bases, V lost 7 bases, and 8 bases had no gene match. CDR3 length: 15 residues. Germline V lookup: CDR1 SGHTA, CDR2 FQGNSA. DNA of the CDR3: TGTGCCAGCACCCAGGCGACTAGCGGGGGTTACGAGCAGTACTTC. Encoded protein: CASTQATSGGYEQYF. The full variable domain, in which reference TRBV7-2 and TRBJ2-7 provide the parts outside the CDR3, is GAGVSQSPSNKVTEKGKDVELRCDPISGHTALYWYRQSLGQGLEFLIYFQGNSAPDKSGLPSDRFSAERTGGSVSTLTIQRTQQEDSAVYLCASTQATSGGYEQYFGPGTRLTVT.

The chain couples TRBV19 to TRBJ1-5, with D possibly matching TRBD1 (5 bases). Germline values: CDR1 LNHDA, CDR2 SQIVND (reference sequence). This CDR3 is 17 amino acids long. With 3 bases removed from V and 0 bases from J, the gap between germline ends came to 15 bases. CDR3 residues: CASSIRGRLYSNQPQHF. The CDR3 region has the DNA TGTGCCAGTAGTATTAGGGGTCGTCTCTATAGCAATCAGCCCCAGCATTTT.

This chain connects TRBV19 to TRBJ1-5; 8 bases are shared with TRBD1. The CDR3 is 15 amino acids. V lost 3 bases, J lost 4 bases, and 5 bases stayed unmatched. Germline V gene data show CDR1 as LNHDA and CDR2 as SQIVND (reference sequence). The DNA for the CDR3 is TGTGCCAGTAGTATTAGGACAGGGCCAAATCAGCCCCAGCATTTT. This codes for CASSIRTGPNQPQHF.

V usage is TRBV20-1 and J usage is TRBJ2-7; no firm D call. The CDR3 runs to 11 residues. The germline V gene encodes CDR1 DFQATT and CDR2 SNEGSKA (reference sequence). V dropped 6 bases and J dropped 2 bases, with 8 bases sitting between them. Here the CDR3 DNA reads TGCAGTGCCGCTCAGGCCTACGAGCAGTACTTC. Residues: CSAAQAYEQYF.

This chain connects TRBV7-3 to TRBJ2-3, with 7 bases that match TRBD2. Germline loops: CDR1 SGHTA, CDR2 FQGTGA. The CDR3 runs to 15 residues. After removal of 5 bases from V and 2 bases from J, the junction contained 7 bases not matched to a gene. Here the CDR3 reads CASSPRLADTDTQYF. CDR3 DNA sequence: TGTGCCAGCAGCCCAAGACTAGCAGACACAGATACGCAGTATTTT.

The V call is TRBV18, the J call TRBJ1-1; D ambiguous. Per the germline V gene, CDR1 is KGHSH and CDR2 is LQKENI. The germline V and J ends were trimmed by 1 base and 3 bases, with 9 bases remaining between them. The CDR3 sequence is 14 residues long. The CDR3 region is CASSPRYTDTEAFF. The CDR3 DNA reads TGTGCCAGCTCACCACGTTATACGGACACTGAAGCTTTCTTT.

This rearrangement joins TRBV18 to TRBJ1-6; D uncertain. The CDR3 is 15 residues long. Germline-derived CDR1 and CDR2 are KGHSH and LQKENI. Trimming shortened V by 2 bases and J by 9 bases, and 14 bases separated the two germline ends. CDR3 sequence reads: CASSPMGDSGSPLHF. DNA of the CDR3: TGTGCCAGCTCACCAATGGGAGACTCAGGTTCACCCCTCCACTTT.

The chain joins TRBV10-3 to TRBJ2-2, with TRBD1 identical over 11 bases. The germline gives CDR1 ENHRY, CDR2 SYGVKD. After removal of 4 bases from V and 3 bases from J, the junction contained 4 bases not matched to a gene. CDR3 size: 16 residues. The CDR3 spells CAISGGQGAYTGELFF. CDR3 bases: TGTGCCATCAGTGGTGGACAGGGGGCTTACACCGGGGAGCTGTTTTTT.

The chain couples TRBV4-1 to TRBJ2-1; 9 bases match TRBD2. Trimming took 1 base from V and 0 from J; bases not matched to a gene: 1. The CDR3 is made up of 16 amino acids. CDR1 and CDR2 from the germline V gene are MGHRA and YSYEKL. CDR3 protein: CASSQVAGASYNEQFF. The CDR3 nucleotides are TGCGCCAGCAGCCAAGTAGCGGGGGCCTCCTACAATGAGCAGTTCTTC.

V is TRBV27 and J is TRBJ1-4, with D unclear. V gave up 3 bases and J gave up 12 bases, with 11 bases separating them. The length of the CDR3 is 12 residues. Germline V CDR1 and CDR2: MNHEY, SMNVEV (reference sequence). The CDR3 sequence: CASSLLFGELFF. As DNA, the CDR3 is TGTGCCAGCAGTTTGCTGTTCGGGGAACTGTTTTTT.

This chain links TRBV6-6 with TRBJ2-7; 9 bases line up with TRBD1. Germline CDR1 is MNHNY and CDR2 is SVGAGI (reference sequence). This CDR3 has 14 residues. V lost 6 bases to trimming and J lost 2 bases; unmatched junction nucleotides: 5. The CDR3 DNA is TGTGCCAGCAGGGGGGGACAGGGTACCTACGAGCAGTACTTC. Translation gives CASRGGQGTYEQYF.

This clone showed up just a few times. The chain has TRBV7-6 and TRBJ2-1, with 7 bases that match TRBD2. CDR3 length equals 16 residues. The J segment lost 2 bases and the V segment lost 5 bases, leaving 9 bases of the junction unmatched. The germline CDR1 and CDR2 sequences are SGHVS and FNYEAQ. In DNA, the CDR3 is TGTGCCAGCAGCCCGATACGGGGGGAAACCTACAATGAGCAGTTCTTC. Translated, it gives CASSPIRGETYNEQFF.

This clone was seen a handful of times. CDR3 residues: CASSLGTEDNQPQHF. CDR3 DNA: TGTGCCAGCAGCTTGGGGACAGAGGACAATCAGCCCCAGCATTTT. This chain uses TRBV7-8 with TRBJ1-5, with 7 nucleotides matching TRBD1. Germline loops: CDR1 SGHVS, CDR2 FQNEAQ. V was clipped by 3 bases and J by 3 bases; unmatched bases: 5. The CDR3 spans 15 residues.

The chain links TRBV27 to TRBJ1-3; D gene ambiguous. The CDR3 runs to 15 residues. Trimming removed 5 bases from V and 2 bases from J, with 13 bases in between. Germline assignment: CDR1 MNHEY and CDR2 SMNVEV (reference sequence). CDR3 residues: CASSNSLVTGNTIYF. The DNA for the CDR3 is TGTGCCAGCAGTAACTCCCTAGTCACTGGAAACACCATATATTTT.

This chain uses TRBV5-5 with TRBJ1-1; TRBD1 matches 10 bases. Germline CDR1 is SGHKS and CDR2 is YYEKEE (reference sequence). CDR3 length: 16 amino acids. V trimming: 4 bases; J trimming: 3 bases; junction bases outside the gene matches: 9. The chain's CDR3 is CASSRDRGRVDTEAFF. DNA for the CDR3: TGTGCCAGCAGCCGAGACAGGGGGCGGGTGGACACTGAAGCTTTCTTT. Supplemented by reference TRBV5-5 and TRBJ1-1, the full variable domain reads DAGVTQSPTHLIKTRGQQVTLRCSPISGHKSVSWYQQVLGQGPQFIFQYYEKEERGRGNFPDRFSARQFPNYSSELNVNALLLGDSALYLCASSRDRGRVDTEAFFGQGTRLTVV.

The chain employs TRBV10-2 and TRBJ1-5, with D tentatively TRBD1 (5 bases). V shed 0 bases and J shed 3 bases, with 9 bases lying between them. Germline assignment: CDR1 WSHSY and CDR2 SAAADI. This CDR3 comprises 15 residues. CDR3: CASSESGGDNQPQHF. The CDR3 DNA reads TGCGCCAGCAGTGAGTCGGGGGGGGACAATCAGCCCCAGCATTTT.

The chain has TRBV6-1 and TRBJ1-6; 7 nucleotides match TRBD1. With 6 bases clipped from V and 13 bases from J, the junction kept 12 bases outside the gene matches. The CDR3 is made up of 14 amino acids. Germline-derived CDR1 and CDR2 are MNHNS and SASEGT. CDR3 coding DNA: TGTGCCAGCAGGACGGGACAGCCGTCGGGTCCCCTCCACTTT. Its translation is CASRTGQPSGPLHF.